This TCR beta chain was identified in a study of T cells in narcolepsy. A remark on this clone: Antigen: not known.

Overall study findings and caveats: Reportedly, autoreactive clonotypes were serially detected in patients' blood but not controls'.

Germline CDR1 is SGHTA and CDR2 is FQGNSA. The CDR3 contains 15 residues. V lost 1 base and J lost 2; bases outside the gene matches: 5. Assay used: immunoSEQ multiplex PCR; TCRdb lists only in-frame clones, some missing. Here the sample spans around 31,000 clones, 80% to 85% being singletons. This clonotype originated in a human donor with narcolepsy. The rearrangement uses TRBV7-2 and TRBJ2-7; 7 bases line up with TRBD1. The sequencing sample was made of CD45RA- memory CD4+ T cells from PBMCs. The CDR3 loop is CASSLDRGETYEQYF. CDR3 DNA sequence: TGTGCCAGCAGCTTAGACAGGGGCGAGACCTACGAGCAGTACTTC. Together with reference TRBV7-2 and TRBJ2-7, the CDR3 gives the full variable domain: GAGVSQSPSNKVTEKGKDVELRCDPISGHTALYWYRQSLGQGLEFLIYFQGNSAPDKSGLPSDRFSAERTGGSVSTLTIQRTQQEDSAVYLCASSLDRGETYEQYFGPGTRLTVT.